The TCR beta chain described here comes from a study of T cell repertoires in cytomegalovirus infection. Study overall: In public TCR beta signatures, there were indications of both CMV infection and matching HLA type.

One entry per CDR3 protein results from TCRdb running MiXCR on the reads. The sample has around 300,000 distinct CDR3 sequences; roughly a fifth are singletons. A few counts support this clonotype. The antigen remains unidentified. Germline assignment: CDR1 MNHEY and CDR2 SMNVEV (reference sequence). This CDR3 spans 14 amino acids. With V trimmed by 4 bases and J by 2 bases, 5 bases remained unmatched. Study findings and constraints: HLA-C-restricted CMV clonotypes gave the most frequent clonotype in two of eight donors. The cumulative frequency of public TCR beta families distinguished individuals who carried CMV together with the relevant HLA.

This sequence joins TRBV27 and TRBJ2-7, with 7 bases lining up with TRBD1. The source is a human donor in good health (CMV status not recorded). Some clones in this sample may be carry-over from other donors' samples. The source was cultured PBMCs, collected from culture after CMV antigen stimulation. CDR3: CASSSYTGAYEQYF. CDR3 sequence (DNA): TGTGCCAGCAGTTCCTATACAGGGGCCTACGAGCAGTACTTC.